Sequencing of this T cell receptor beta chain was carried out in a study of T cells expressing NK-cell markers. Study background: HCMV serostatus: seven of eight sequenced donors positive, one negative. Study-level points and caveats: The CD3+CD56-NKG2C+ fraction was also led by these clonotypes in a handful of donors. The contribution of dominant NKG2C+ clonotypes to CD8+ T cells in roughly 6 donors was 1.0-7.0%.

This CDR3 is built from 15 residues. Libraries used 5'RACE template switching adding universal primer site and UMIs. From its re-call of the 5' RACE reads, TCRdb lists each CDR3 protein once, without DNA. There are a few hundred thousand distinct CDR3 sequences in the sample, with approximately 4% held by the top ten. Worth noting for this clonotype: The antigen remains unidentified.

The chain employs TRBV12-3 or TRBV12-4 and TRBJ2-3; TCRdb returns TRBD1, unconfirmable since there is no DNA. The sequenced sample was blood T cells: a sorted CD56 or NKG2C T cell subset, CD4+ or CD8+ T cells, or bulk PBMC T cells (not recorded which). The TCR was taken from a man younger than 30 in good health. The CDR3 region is CASSSYRGRTDTQYF.